This T cell receptor (beta chain) originates from a study of shared clonotypes between healthy human individuals. Produced via immunoSEQ multiplex PCR; TCRdb's table is partial and in-frame only. The sample consists of around 1,100,000 clones, 70% to 80% of them appearing once. The sequenced material came from memory CD4+ T cells from PBMCs. Described subset: CD45RA-negative fraction. The sequence was obtained from a man between 18 and 29 years old in good health. Some clones in this sample may be carry-over from other donors' samples.

The CDR3, as DNA: TGCGCCAGCAGCCCTGGTAGGGGGTGGCCTGAAGCTTTCTTT. It is translated as CASSPGRGWPEAFF. The rearrangement joins TRBV4-3 to TRBJ1-1, with D perhaps matching TRBD1 (6 bases). Germline V CDR1 and CDR2: LGHNA, YSLEER. V was trimmed by 4 bases and J by 6 bases, leaving 15 bases between them. The CDR3 is 14 amino acids.